Below, one T cell receptor (beta chain) is given with its context. The data originate from a study of OX40 agonist ivuxolimab in advanced cancers. Data came from immunoSEQ multiplex PCR; TCRdb stores just in-frame clones and leaves some out. Of approximately 92,000 clones in the sample, more than 95% were seen once. The material was CD4+ or CD8+ T cells sorted from blood, obtained in a trial of the OX40 agonist ivuxolimab. The TCR was taken from an adult with an advanced solid tumor such as melanoma, head and neck, liver or kidney cancer.

CDR3 amino acids: CASSLSGGVDTQYF. CDR3 nucleotide sequence: TGTGCCAGCAGCTTGTCCGGCGGGGTAGATACGCAGTATTTT. This chain links TRBV5-6 with TRBJ2-3; tentatively, D is TRBD2 (6 bases). Germline loops: CDR1 SGHDT, CDR2 YYEEEE. The CDR3 consists of 14 residues. V was clipped by 1 base and J by 5 bases, with 11 bases between them. Using reference TRBV5-6 and TRBJ2-3 for the parts outside the CDR3, the full variable domain is DAGVTQSPTHLIKTRGQQVTLRCSPKSGHDTVSWYQQALGQGPQFIFQYYEEEERQRGNFPDRFSGHQFPNYSSELNVNALLLGDSALYLCASSLSGGVDTQYFGPGTRLTVL.